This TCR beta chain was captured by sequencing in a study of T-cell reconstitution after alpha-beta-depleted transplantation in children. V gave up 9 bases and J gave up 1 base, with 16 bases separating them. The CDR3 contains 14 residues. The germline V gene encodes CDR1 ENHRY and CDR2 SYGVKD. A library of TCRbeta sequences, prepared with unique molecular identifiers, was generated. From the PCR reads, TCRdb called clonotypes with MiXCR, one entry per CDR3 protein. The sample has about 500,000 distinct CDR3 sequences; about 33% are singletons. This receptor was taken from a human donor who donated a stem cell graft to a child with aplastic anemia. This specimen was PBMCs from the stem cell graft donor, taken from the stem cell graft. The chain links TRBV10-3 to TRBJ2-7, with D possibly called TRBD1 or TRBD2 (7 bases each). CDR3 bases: TGTGCCATTCGCCCAGCGGGACAGTCCTACGAGCAGTACTTC. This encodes CAIRPAGQSYEQYF.